This TCR beta chain stems from a study of T cell responses to AZD1222 COVID-19 vaccine. Clones were read by immunoSEQ multiplex PCR, and TCRdb kept only the in-frame ones, dropping some. The sample carries 150,000 to 200,000 clones, 90% to 95% recorded once. This sample comprised peripheral blood, obtained on day 0 of AZD1222 vaccination. The sequence was collected from an adult in good health.

The CDR3, as DNA: TGTGCCTCACAGGGCACGGGCACAGATACGCAGTATTTT. Protein product: CASQGTGTDTQYF. The genes are TRBV24-1 and TRBJ2-3; a possible D gene is TRBD1 (6 bases). V was pared by 12 bases and J by 1 base, with 13 bases between. The CDR3 contains 13 residues. The germline V gene has CDR1 KGHDR and CDR2 SFDVKD.